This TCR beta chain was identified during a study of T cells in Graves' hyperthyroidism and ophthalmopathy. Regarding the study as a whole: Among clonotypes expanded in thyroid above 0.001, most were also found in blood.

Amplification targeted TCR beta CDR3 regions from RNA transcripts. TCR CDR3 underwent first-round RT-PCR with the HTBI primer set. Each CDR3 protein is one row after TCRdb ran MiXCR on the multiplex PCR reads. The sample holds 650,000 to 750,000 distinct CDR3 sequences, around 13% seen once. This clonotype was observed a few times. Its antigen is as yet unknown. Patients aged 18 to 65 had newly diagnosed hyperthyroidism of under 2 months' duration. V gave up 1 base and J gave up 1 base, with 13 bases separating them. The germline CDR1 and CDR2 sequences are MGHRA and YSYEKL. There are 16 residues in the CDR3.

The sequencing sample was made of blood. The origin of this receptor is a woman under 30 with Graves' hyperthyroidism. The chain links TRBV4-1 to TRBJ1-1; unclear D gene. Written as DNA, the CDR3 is TGCGCCAGCAGCCAAGCTCCGGGTATGCGGAACACTGAAGCTTTCTTT. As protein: CASSQAPGMRNTEAFF.